The 16 T cell receptor beta chains in this list originate from one sample, sequenced in a study of T cell responses to AZD1222 COVID-19 vaccine. TCRdb's copy holds only in-frame clones and misses some; the assay was immunoSEQ multiplex PCR. This table has more than 100,000 clones, about 87% appearing once. Sequenced here: peripheral blood, sampled on day 0 of AZD1222 vaccination. Source of these receptors: an adult in good health.

This clone was recorded only once. This CDR3 is CAIQDRTLYGYTF. As DNA, the CDR3 is TGTGCCATCCAGGACAGGACTCTCTATGGCTACACCTTC. This chain connects TRBV10-3 to TRBJ1-2, with TRBD1 matching 7 bases. The V and J ends lost 8 bases and 4 bases, in that order; junction bases with no gene match: 7. The CDR3 totals 13 residues. Per the germline V gene, CDR1 is ENHRY and CDR2 is SYGVKD.

The chain employs TRBV5-1 and TRBJ2-1; 10 bases align to TRBD2. Per the germline V gene, CDR1 is SGHRS and CDR2 is YFSETQ. The CDR3 totals 14 residues. Trimming took 5 bases from V and 16 from J; bases not matched to a gene: 15. The CDR3 here is CASREETSGPFEFF. As DNA, the CDR3 is TGCGCCAGCAGGGAGGAGACTAGCGGGCCGTTTGAATTCTTC.

The chain combines TRBV5-1 with TRBJ2-7; no firm D call. Looked up from germline, CDR1 is SGHRS and CDR2 is YFSETQ. The V and J ends lost 4 bases and 0 bases respectively, with 14 bases between them. The CDR3 extends over 15 amino acids. The CDR3 nucleotides read TGCGCCAGCAGCACAGACCCTGTCCGCTCCTACGAGCAGTACTTC. The encoded protein is CASSTDPVRSYEQYF.

This clone was seen only once. The chain employs TRBV2 and TRBJ2-2; D could derive from TRBD1 or TRBD2 (6 bases each). This CDR3 is 14 amino acids long. CDR1 SNHLY and CDR2 FYNNEI come from the germline V gene. The V end lost 6 bases, the J end lost 0 bases, and 8 bases lay between the germline ends. The CDR3 DNA sequence: TGTGCCAGCAGAGGGGGGACGAACACCGGGGAGCTGTTTTTT. Translation: CASRGGTNTGELFF.

The rearrangement joins TRBV5-1 to TRBJ1-5; tentative D call: TRBD1 (6 bases). CDR3 length: 14 amino acids. V was shortened by 4 bases and J by 3 bases, with 11 bases between the two germline ends. Looked up from germline, CDR1 is SGHRS and CDR2 is YFSETQ. The CDR3 sequence: CASSPGTTNQPQHF. For the CDR3, the DNA is TGCGCCAGCAGCCCTGGGACAACCAATCAGCCCCAGCATTTT.

This chain connects TRBV18 to TRBJ1-4; D is undetermined. The CDR3 loop spans 15 amino acids. Germline-derived CDR1 and CDR2 are KGHSH and LQKENI. V gave up 2 bases and J gave up 2 bases, with 9 bases separating them. The CDR3 DNA reads TGTGCCAGCTCACCAGTGGGGAACACTAATGAAAAACTGTTTTTT. Its protein product is CASSPVGNTNEKLFF.

This sequence joins TRBV10-3 and TRBJ2-1; 13 bases are a match to TRBD2. Trimming at V came to 11 bases and at J to 15 bases, leaving 13 bases not matched to a gene. CDR3 length: 13 amino acids. Germline V lookup: CDR1 ENHRY, CDR2 SYGVKD. CDR3 DNA: TGTGCCTCCGGGGGGACTAGCGGGAATCGGTTGTTCTTC. Its protein is CASGGTSGNRLFF.

This clone was counted once. The chain links TRBV18 to TRBJ1-3, with D perhaps matching TRBD1 (6 bases). The germline gives CDR1 KGHSH, CDR2 LQKENI. Trimming pared 3 bases from V and 2 bases from J, leaving 23 bases between. CDR3 size: 19 residues. The chain's CDR3 is CASSPIPPGGAEAGNTIYF. The CDR3 coding sequence is TGTGCCAGCTCACCTATCCCTCCCGGGGGCGCGGAGGCTGGAAACACCATATATTTT.

The CDR3 spells CASSLSGLNTGELFF. The CDR3 DNA sequence: TGTGCCAGCAGTTTGAGCGGGCTAAACACCGGGGAGCTGTTTTTT. The V and J genes are TRBV28 and TRBJ2-2, with D maybe TRBD2 (6 bases). The V gene lost 3 bases and the J gene lost 2 bases, with 10 bases spanning the gap. In germline, CDR1 is MDHEN, CDR2 SYDVKM. CDR3 length: 15 amino acids.

J is TRBJ2-1 and V is TRBV11-1, with 7 bases that match TRBD2. Germline CDR1 and CDR2: SGHAT and FQDESV (reference sequence). J was trimmed by 3 bases and V by 5 bases; bases with no gene match: 7. The CDR3 totals 15 residues. In DNA form, the CDR3 reads TGTGCCAGCAGCGGGCGGGAGAGGAGCTACAATGAGCAGTTCTTC. It is translated as CASSGRERSYNEQFF.

This rearrangement joins TRBV29-1 to TRBJ2-7; D is possibly TRBD2 (5 bases). The CDR3 sequence is 15 residues long. Germline values: CDR1 SQVTM, CDR2 ANQGSEA. Deletions cut 0 bases from V and 4 bases from J, with 16 bases between. CDR3 sequence: CSVEEVEGMEYEQYF. Here the CDR3 DNA reads TGCAGCGTTGAAGAGGTTGAGGGAATGGAGTACGAGCAGTACTTC.

The chain recombines TRBV19 with TRBJ1-3; TRBD1 is a possible D gene (5 bases). Per germline, CDR1 LNHDA and CDR2 SQIVND (reference sequence). V dropped 5 bases and J dropped 0 bases, with 14 bases sitting between them. This CDR3 region has 16 residues. The CDR3 nucleotides read TGTGCCAGTAGTGGCAAATCAGGGTTCTCTGGAAACACCATATATTTT. It encodes CASSGKSGFSGNTIYF.

The rearrangement joins TRBV12-5 to TRBJ1-5; D gene ambiguous. Germline CDR1 reads LGHNT; CDR2 reads FRNRAP. The CDR3 extends over 17 amino acids. The V end lost 6 bases, the J end lost 3 bases, and 21 bases lay between the germline ends. CDR3 sequence reads: CASGLPGSVDSNQPQHF. The DNA for the CDR3 is TGTGCTAGTGGGCTGCCCGGTTCGGTAGACTCCAATCAGCCCCAGCATTTT.

The V and J genes are TRBV27 and TRBJ1-5, with D tentatively TRBD1 (6 bases). Trimming pared 0 bases from V and 5 bases from J, leaving 14 bases between. The CDR3 sequence is 16 residues long. The germline V gene has CDR1 MNHEY and CDR2 SMNVEV (reference sequence). CDR3: CASSLSAGTGYQPQHF. CDR3 DNA: TGTGCCAGCAGTTTATCCGCCGGCACAGGGTATCAGCCCCAGCATTTT.

The chain couples TRBV3-1 (or the pseudogene TRBV3-2) to TRBJ1-2, with D tentatively TRBD1 (6 bases). CDR1 and CDR2 (germline): LGHDT, YNNKEL (reference sequence). CDR3 length equals 14 residues. V lost 1 base and J lost 4, with 10 bases in between. This chain's CDR3 is CASSQAGALYGYTF. The DNA for the CDR3 is TGTGCCAGCAGCCAAGCAGGGGCTCTCTATGGCTACACCTTC.

This clone was detected only once. The gene calls are TRBV7-9 and TRBJ2-4; TRBD1 is a possible D gene (7 bases). This CDR3 spans 16 amino acids. Trimming removed 4 bases from V and 0 bases from J, with 13 bases in between. CDR1 and CDR2 from the germline V gene are SEHNR and FQNEAQ (reference sequence). The CDR3, as DNA: TGTGCCAGCAGCTCACCCCAGGGGGGAGCCAAAAACATTCAGTACTTC. Amino acids: CASSSPQGGAKNIQYF.